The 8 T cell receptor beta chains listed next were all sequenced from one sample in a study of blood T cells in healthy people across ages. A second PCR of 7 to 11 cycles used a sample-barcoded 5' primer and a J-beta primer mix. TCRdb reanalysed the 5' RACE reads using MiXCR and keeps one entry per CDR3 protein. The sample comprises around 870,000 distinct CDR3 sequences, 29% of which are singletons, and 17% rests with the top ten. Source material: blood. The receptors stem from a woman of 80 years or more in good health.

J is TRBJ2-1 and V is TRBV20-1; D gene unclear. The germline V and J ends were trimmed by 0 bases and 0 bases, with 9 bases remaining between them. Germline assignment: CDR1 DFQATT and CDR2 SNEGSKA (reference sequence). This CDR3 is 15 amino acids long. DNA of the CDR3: TGCAGTGCTAGAGAACCGGTGAGCTCCTACAATGAGCAGTTCTTC. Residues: CSAREPVSSYNEQFF.

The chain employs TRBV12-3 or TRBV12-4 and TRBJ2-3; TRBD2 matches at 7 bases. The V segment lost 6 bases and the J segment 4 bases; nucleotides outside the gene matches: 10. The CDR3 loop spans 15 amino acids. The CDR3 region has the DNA TGTGCCAGCAGGAAACTTGGCGGGAGAGCAGATACGCAGTATTTT. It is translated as CASRKLGGRADTQYF.

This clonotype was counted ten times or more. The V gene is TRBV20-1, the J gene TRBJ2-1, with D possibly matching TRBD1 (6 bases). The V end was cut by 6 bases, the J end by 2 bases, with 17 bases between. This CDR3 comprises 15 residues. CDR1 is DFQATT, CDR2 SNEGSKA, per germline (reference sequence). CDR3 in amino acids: CSADRGRGTYNEQFF. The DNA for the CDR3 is TGCAGTGCCGATAGGGGCAGGGGAACCTACAATGAGCAGTTCTTC.

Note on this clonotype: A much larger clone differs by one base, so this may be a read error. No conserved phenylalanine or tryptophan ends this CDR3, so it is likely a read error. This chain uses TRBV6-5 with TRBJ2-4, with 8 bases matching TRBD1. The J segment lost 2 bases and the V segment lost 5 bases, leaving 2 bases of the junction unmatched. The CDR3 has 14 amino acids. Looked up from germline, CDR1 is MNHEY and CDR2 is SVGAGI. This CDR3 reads CASSRTGSKNIQYS. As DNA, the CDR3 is TGTGCCAGCAGTCGGACAGGGTCCAAAAACATTCAGTACTCC.

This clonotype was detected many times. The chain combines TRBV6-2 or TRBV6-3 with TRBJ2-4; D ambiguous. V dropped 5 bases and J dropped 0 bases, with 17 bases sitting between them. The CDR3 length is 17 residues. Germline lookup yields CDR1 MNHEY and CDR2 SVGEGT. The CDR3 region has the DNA TGTGCCAGCAGTCGCTCCCATATAAGTGTAGCCAAAAACATTCAGTACTTC. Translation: CASSRSHISVAKNIQYF.

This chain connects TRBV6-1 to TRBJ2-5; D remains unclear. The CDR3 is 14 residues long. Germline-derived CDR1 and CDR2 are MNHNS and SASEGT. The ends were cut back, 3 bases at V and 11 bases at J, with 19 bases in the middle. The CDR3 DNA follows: TGTGCCAGCAGTGACTGGCTAGTCGACGATGAGCAGTACTTC. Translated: CASSDWLVDDEQYF.

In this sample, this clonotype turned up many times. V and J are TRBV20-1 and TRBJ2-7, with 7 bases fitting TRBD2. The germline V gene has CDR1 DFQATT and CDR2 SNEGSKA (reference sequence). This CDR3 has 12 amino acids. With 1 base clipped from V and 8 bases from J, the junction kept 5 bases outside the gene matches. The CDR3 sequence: CSARVQTSQQYF. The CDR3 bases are TGCAGTGCTAGAGTTCAGACTAGCCAGCAGTACTTC.

CDR3 DNA sequence: TGCAGTGCCGGGGTATGGACTAGCGGGAGTACAGATACGCAGTATTTT. Amino acid sequence: CSAGVWTSGSTDTQYF. J is TRBJ2-3 and V is TRBV20-1; 13 bases map to TRBD2. Germline V gives CDR1 DFQATT, CDR2 SNEGSKA (reference sequence). This CDR3 has 16 residues. The junction had 9 bases not matched to a gene; V was cut back by 6 bases and J by 3 bases.